This TCR beta chain was captured in a study of cytomegalovirus exposure and HLA in healthy donors. In germline, CDR1 is SQVTM, CDR2 ANQGSEA. With 4 bases removed from V and 5 bases from J, the gap between germline ends came to 14 bases. The CDR3 sequence is 13 residues long. As for this clone: As yet, its antigen is unknown.

A multiplex PCR was run with 60 Vbeta primers and 13 Jbeta primers. In the original processing: In a later analysis, some 80 million unique TCR beta chains included roughly 11 million shared by two or more donors. Sequencing used immunoSEQ multiplex PCR; TCRdb keeps in-frame clones, though not all of them. V and J calls and clone size are copied from that table; D and trimming were computed from the DNA. Seen here are around 160,000 clones, 80% to 90% observed once, and the top ten hold approximately 8.5%. The study, taken as a whole, reports: For presence/absence analyses, sequencing depth was assumed to be roughly uniform across donors. In a later analysis, CMV-associated beta chains were mostly HLA-associated, it appeared.

This TCR was recovered from a man younger than 35 in good health and CMV-seropositive. J is TRBJ1-2 and V is TRBV29-1; maybe TRBD1 (6 bases). Material: PBMCs. This CDR3 is CSVGTAEGYGYTF. CDR3 coding DNA: TGCAGCGTTGGGACAGCTGAAGGGTATGGCTACACCTTC.